The rows below give T cell receptor beta chains drawn from one sample of a study of blood T cell repertoires in COVID-19. The repertoire was sequenced with immunoSEQ multiplex PCR; TCRdb's copy has only in-frame clones and lacks some. The repertoire holds about 68,000 clones, roughly 85% seen once, with over 7.5% in the top ten. The sequenced sample consisted of peripheral blood. All receptors come from a man aged 30 to 39 with acute or convalescent COVID-19. The CDR3 runs from the conserved cysteine through the conserved F or W. Each record gives: D gene, clone size, V gene, CDR3 length, J gene, CDR3 DNA, CDR3 protein. A D gene is named only where the DNA matches it firmly. Some rows mark clone size as missing; the rest say once, few, many or name a class of expanded clone.

D gene: TRBD1; clone size: .; V gene: TRBV6-5; CDR3 length: 14; J gene: TRBJ1-2; CDR3 DNA: TGTGCCAGCAAGGGGACAGGGTATCAGTATGGCTACACCTTC; CDR3 protein: CASKGTGYQYGYTF
D gene: .; clone size: .; V gene: TRBV1; CDR3 length: 14; J gene: TRBJ2-1; CDR3 DNA: TGCACCAGCAGCCAGGGGCTAGGAGTCAATGAGCAGTTCTTC; CDR3 protein: CTSSQGLGVNEQFF
D gene: TRBD2; clone size: once; V gene: TRBV7-3; CDR3 length: 17; J gene: TRBJ2-3; CDR3 DNA: TGTGCCAGCAGCTTAAATCCCGCGGGAGGAGGGACAGATACGCAGTATTTT; CDR3 protein: CASSLNPAGGGTDTQYF
D gene: .; clone size: .; V gene: TRBV6-5; CDR3 length: 14; J gene: TRBJ1-5; CDR3 DNA: TGTGCCGCCTCAGCCTCCGGGACACCTACTGGCCAGCATTTT; CDR3 protein: CAASASGTPTGQHF
D gene: .; clone size: .; V gene: TRBV27; CDR3 length: 13; J gene: TRBJ2-7; CDR3 DNA: TGTGCCAGCAGGCGGGCGAGCTCCTACGAGCAGTACTTC; CDR3 protein: CASRRASSYEQYF
D gene: .; clone size: .; V gene: TRBV7-2; CDR3 length: 14; J gene: TRBJ2-2; CDR3 DNA: TGTGCCAGCAGCTTCATTGGCGGGCCCGGGGAGCTGTTTTTT; CDR3 protein: CASSFIGGPGELFF
D gene: TRBD2; clone size: .; V gene: TRBV7-2; CDR3 length: 16; J gene: TRBJ2-1; CDR3 DNA: TGTGCCAGCAGTTCCCTAGCGGGAGGGTTTAGGGGTGAGCAGTTCTTC; CDR3 protein: CASSSLAGGFRGEQFF
D gene: TRBD1; clone size: .; V gene: TRBV7-2; CDR3 length: 15; J gene: TRBJ2-3; CDR3 DNA: TGTGCCAGCCGTCTTCAGGGACAGGGGGCCGATACGCAGTATTTT; CDR3 protein: CASRLQGQGADTQYF
D gene: .; clone size: .; V gene: TRBV6-2/TRBV6-3; CDR3 length: 14; J gene: TRBJ1-5; CDR3 DNA: TGTGCCAGCAGTTACTTTGGTTTTGAGCGTCCCCAGCATTTT; CDR3 protein: CASSYFGFERPQHF
D gene: TRBD1; clone size: .; V gene: TRBV19; CDR3 length: 16; J gene: TRBJ1-2; CDR3 DNA: TGTGCCAGTAGCGACGCCTCCGGGACAGTAAACTATGGCTACACCTTC; CDR3 protein: CASSDASGTVNYGYTF
D gene: TRBD1; clone size: .; V gene: TRBV3-1/TRBV3-2; CDR3 length: 14; J gene: TRBJ1-1; CDR3 DNA: TGTGCCAGCAGCCCCCGAGGCAGGGGGGCTGAAGCTTTCTTT; CDR3 protein: CASSPRGRGAEAFF
D gene: .; clone size: .; V gene: TRBV28; CDR3 length: 15; J gene: TRBJ2-1; CDR3 DNA: TGTGCCAGCAGCTATAGCAGAGGGCCGGGGAATGAGCAGTTCTTC; CDR3 protein: CASSYSRGPGNEQFF
D gene: TRBD2; clone size: .; V gene: TRBV7-6; CDR3 length: 15; J gene: TRBJ2-2; CDR3 DNA: TGTGCCAGCAGCCCTAGCGGGAGGGGCCCCGGGGAGCTGTTTTTT; CDR3 protein: CASSPSGRGPGELFF
D gene: .; clone size: .; V gene: TRBV11-2; CDR3 length: 15; J gene: TRBJ2-2; CDR3 DNA: TGTGCCAGCAGCTTCCGGGTGGCCGTCACCGGGGAGCTGTTTTTT; CDR3 protein: CASSFRVAVTGELFF
D gene: .; clone size: .; V gene: TRBV25-1; CDR3 length: 14; J gene: TRBJ2-5; CDR3 DNA: TGTGCCAGCAGTTTTACGGGAGTGGGAGAGACCCAGTACTTC; CDR3 protein: CASSFTGVGETQYF
D gene: TRBD2; clone size: .; V gene: TRBV5-1; CDR3 length: 16; J gene: TRBJ2-7; CDR3 DNA: TGCGCCAGCAGCTGGGGTGGGCTAGCGGATACCTACGAGCAGTACTTC; CDR3 protein: CASSWGGLADTYEQYF
D gene: .; clone size: .; V gene: TRBV5-8; CDR3 length: 16; J gene: TRBJ2-6; CDR3 DNA: TGTGCCAGCACTCCGTGGCGGGGCTCTGGGGCCAACGTCCTGACTTTC; CDR3 protein: CASTPWRGSGANVLTF